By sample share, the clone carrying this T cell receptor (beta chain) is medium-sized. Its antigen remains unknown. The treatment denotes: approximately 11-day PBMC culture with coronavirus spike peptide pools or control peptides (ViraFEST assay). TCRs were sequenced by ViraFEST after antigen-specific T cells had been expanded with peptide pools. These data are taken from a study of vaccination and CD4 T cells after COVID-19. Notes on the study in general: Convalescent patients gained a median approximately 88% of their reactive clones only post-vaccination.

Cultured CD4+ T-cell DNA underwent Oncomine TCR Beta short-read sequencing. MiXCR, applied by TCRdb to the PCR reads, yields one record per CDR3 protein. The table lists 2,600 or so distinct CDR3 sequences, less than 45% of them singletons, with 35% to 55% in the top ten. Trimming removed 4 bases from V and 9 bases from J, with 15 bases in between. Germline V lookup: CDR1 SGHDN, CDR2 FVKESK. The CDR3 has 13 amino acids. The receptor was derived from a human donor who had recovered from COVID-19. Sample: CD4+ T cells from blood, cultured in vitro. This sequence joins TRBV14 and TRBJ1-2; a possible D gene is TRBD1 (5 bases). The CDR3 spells CASSPTGPPRYTF. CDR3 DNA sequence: TGTGCCAGCAGCCCGACGGGACCACCACGCTACACCTTC. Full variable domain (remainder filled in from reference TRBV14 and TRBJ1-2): EAGVTQFPSHSVIEKGQTVTLRCDPISGHDNLYWYRRVMGKEIKFLLHFVKESKQDESGMPNNRFLAERTGGTYSTLKVQPAELEDSGVYFCASSPTGPPRYTFGSGTRLTVV.